This entry concerns a single TCR beta chain. Repertoires were generated with immunoSEQ multiplex PCR, while TCRdb's copy carries only in-frame clones and drops some. The data hold roughly 150,000 clones, with 70% to 90% observed a single time. This sample was taken from a study of blood T cell repertoires in COVID-19. Across the whole study: The study drew acute and convalescent COVID-19 samples from the United States, Italy and Spain.

Germline V gives CDR1 SGHTA, CDR2 FQGNSA. This CDR3 is 13 amino acids long. V lost 5 bases, J lost 9 bases, and 14 bases lay in between. Specimen: peripheral blood. The genes are TRBV7-2 and TRBJ1-5; D may be TRBD1 (5 bases). The TCR was taken from a woman aged 70-85 years with acute or convalescent COVID-19. CDR3 bases: TGTGCCAGCAGCCAGAGCAGGGAAAGGCCCCAGCATTTT. This sequence encodes CASSQSRERPQHF. Combining the CDR3 with reference TRBV7-2 and TRBJ1-5 gives the whole variable domain GAGVSQSPSNKVTEKGKDVELRCDPISGHTALYWYRQSLGQGLEFLIYFQGNSAPDKSGLPSDRFSAERTGGSVSTLTIQRTQQEDSAVYLCASSQSRERPQHFGDGTRLSIL.